This TCR beta chain was retrieved from a study of cytomegalovirus exposure and HLA in healthy donors. General study points: The majority of TCR sequences were rare, yet some public TCRs appeared in many donors. Accurate prediction of most subjects' HLA-A and HLA-B alleles from TCR beta sequences was reported.

The PCR was carried out with 60 Vbeta primers and 13 Jbeta primers. Profiling relied on immunoSEQ multiplex PCR, and the TCRdb table lists in-frame clones only, not all of them. In the table there are a few hundred thousand clones, roughly 75% of which are singletons. Trimming removed 10 bases from V and 4 bases from J; junction bases left unmatched: 7. The CDR3 is made up of 13 amino acids. Germline CDR1 SGHDN, CDR2 FVKESK. Turning to this clone: What it recognizes is unknown.

Sequencing used PBMCs. The chain is built from TRBV14 and TRBJ2-3; 8 nucleotides match TRBD1. This clonotype was obtained from a woman in her 30s in good health and CMV-seronegative. CDR3 loop: CATDREDPDTQYF. The CDR3, as DNA: TGTGCCACGGACAGGGAAGATCCAGATACGCAGTATTTT. The full variable domain, completed using reference TRBV14 and TRBJ2-3, is EAGVTQFPSHSVIEKGQTVTLRCDPISGHDNLYWYRRVMGKEIKFLLHFVKESKQDESGMPNNRFLAERTGGTYSTLKVQPAELEDSGVYFCATDREDPDTQYFGPGTRLTVL.